This T cell receptor (beta chain) appears in the sequencing data of a study of blood T cell repertoires in COVID-19. Study-level information: The United States, Italy and Spain were the sources of the acute and convalescent COVID-19 samples.

This clone showed up just once. TCRdb's table, derived via immunoSEQ multiplex PCR, lists solely in-frame clones and lacks some. The repertoire holds some 390,000 clones, with 85% to 90% as singletons. Membership in each cohort depended on participant-reported clinical history. The V end was cut by 0 bases, the J end by 0 bases, with 16 bases between. CDR1 and CDR2 from the germline V gene are SGHDN and FVKESK. The CDR3 sequence is 18 residues long. This chain links TRBV14 with TRBJ2-3; D not resolved. The source is a young woman who had recovered from COVID-19. Sequencing input: PBMCs or T cells enriched from blood (not recorded which). CDR3 nucleotides: TGTGCCAGCAGCCAAGAGCACGGATCCCGGCGGAGCACAGATACGCAGTATTTT. This gives the protein CASSQEHGSRRSTDTQYF.